This T cell receptor (beta chain) was captured in a study of T cell responses to AZD1222 COVID-19 vaccine. Points from the study as a whole: Donors in the cohort were predominantly white British and more often female, and clonal diversity was possibly underestimated.

A word on this clone: No antigen is known for it.

Sequencing used immunoSEQ multiplex PCR; TCRdb keeps in-frame clones, though not all of them. This table has roughly 60,000 clones, around 80% appearing once. V was clipped by 6 bases and J by 7 bases; unmatched bases: 16. Germline loops: CDR1 MNHEY, CDR2 SMNVEV (reference sequence). This CDR3 is 19 amino acids long. The chain links TRBV27 to TRBJ2-1, with 15 bases that match TRBD2. The sample was peripheral blood, taken on day 0 of AZD1222 vaccination. This TCR derives from an adult in good health. CDR3 sequence reads: CASSRGTSGRPGPGNEQFF. The CDR3 coding sequence is TGTGCCAGCAGCCGTGGGACTAGCGGGAGGCCTGGGCCTGGGAATGAGCAGTTCTTC.